The rows below give T cell receptor beta chains drawn from one sample of a study of blood T cell repertoires in COVID-19. Using immunoSEQ multiplex PCR, the repertoire was profiled, and TCRdb retains in-frame clones only, with some absent. This table has tens of thousands of clones, 88% appearing once. Input material: peripheral blood. Source of these receptors: a human donor in a cohort sampled during active COVID-19. CDR3s include the opening cysteine and the closing phenylalanine or tryptophan. The D gene is left open where the match is weak. Some rows have no size entry. The others give once, few or many, or a class for an expanded clone.

D	size	J	V	DNA	CDR3
-	-	TRBJ2-1	TRBV4-2	TGTGCCAGCAGCCAAGATTGGAACTTAGCATCAGGGTATGAGCAGTTCTTC	CASSQDWNLASGYEQFF
-	-	TRBJ1-2	TRBV10-3	TGTGCCACCCCCGGACAGACGGGTAACTATGGCTACACCTTC	CATPGQTGNYGYTF
TRBD1	-	TRBJ2-7	TRBV29-1	TGCAGCGTTGTAGGAGGAGGACAGGGATTCAACGAGCAGTACTTC	CSVVGGGQGFNEQYF
TRBD1	-	TRBJ2-7	TRBV3-1/TRBV3-2	TGTGCCAGCAGCCAAACCCGGACAGGACCCTCATTC	CASSQTRTGPSF
-	-	TRBJ2-1	TRBV6-1	TGTGCCAGCAGTGAAGCGAAATGGAGCCTCTCCTACAATGAGCAGTTCTTC	CASSEAKWSLSYNEQFF
TRBD1	-	TRBJ2-6	TRBV25-1	TGTGCCAGCGAAACAGGGGCTGGGGCCAACGTCCTGACTTTC	CASETGAGANVLTF
TRBD2	-	TRBJ2-1	TRBV7-9	TGTGCCAGCAGCTTTAGGGCGGGGGTTCTAACGAGCTCCTACAATGAGCAGTTCTTC	CASSFRAGVLTSSYNEQFF
-	-	TRBJ2-3	TRBV5-6	TGTGCCAGCAGCTTGGGGACTAGCACAGATACGCAGTATTTT	CASSLGTSTDTQYF
-	few	TRBJ2-3	TRBV7-7	TGTGCCAGCAGCTCATCAGGGACAGATACGCAGTATTTT	CASSSSGTDTQYF
-	few	TRBJ2-7	TRBV10-3	TGTGCCATCAGTGAGTCGATCCTCCGCACAGGGACCTCCTACGAGCAGTACTTC	CAISESILRTGTSYEQYF
-	-	TRBJ1-5	TRBV21-1	TGTGCCAGCAGCAGGCGGCAGGGGGGAGGTCAGCCCCAGCATTTT	CASSRRQGGGQPQHF
-	-	TRBJ1-4	TRBV28	TGTGCCAGCAGTCTAGGGGTGGCTAATGAAAAACTGTTTTTT	CASSLGVANEKLFF
-	-	TRBJ2-1	TRBV7-2	TGTGCCAGCAGCCCTTTCTACAATGAGCAGTTCTTC	CASSPFYNEQFF
-	-	TRBJ2-5	TRBV14	TGTGCCAGCAGCCAAGGGTTTTTGCAGGAAGGAGAGACCCAGTACTTC	CASSQGFLQEGETQYF
TRBD1	-	TRBJ2-6	TRBV5-4	TGTGCCAGCAGCCCCCCAGGGGGCTCTGGGGCCAACGTCCTGACTTTC	CASSPPGGSGANVLTF
-	-	TRBJ1-3	TRBV27	TGTGCCAGCAGTTTTCAGGGGCTTGGAAACACCATATATTTT	CASSFQGLGNTIYF
TRBD1	-	TRBJ1-6	TRBV18	TGTGCCAGCTCACCAATAGTTTGGCAGGGGGGTAATTCACCCCTCCACTTT	CASSPIVWQGGNSPLHF
-	-	TRBJ2-1	TRBV4-1	TGCGCCAGCAGCCAAGATTTGGGGGGGCTTGCTGAGCAGTTCTTC	CASSQDLGGLAEQFF
-	-	TRBJ2-1	TRBV7-8	TGTGCCAGCAGCGCCCAAGGCCTAGGAGGAAAAATTGAGCAGTTCTTC	CASSAQGLGGKIEQFF
TRBD1	-	TRBJ2-1	TRBV7-2	TGTGCCAGCAGCTTATCACAGGGGTCGTACAATGAGCAGTTCTTC	CASSLSQGSYNEQFF
-	-	TRBJ1-5	TRBV19	TGTGCCAGTAGTATATGGTCGGAGCCAGCTCAGCCCCAGCATTTT	CASSIWSEPAQPQHF
-	-	TRBJ2-7	TRBV11-2	TGTGCCAGCAGCTTATCGCGGACCTACGAGCAGTACTTC	CASSLSRTYEQYF
TRBD1	-	TRBJ2-7	TRBV7-9	TGTGCCAGCAGCTTAGGCAGGGGGAGAAGCTCCTACGAGCAGTACTTC	CASSLGRGRSSYEQYF
TRBD2	-	TRBJ2-1	TRBV5-4	TGTGCCAGCAGCCGTATTAGCGGGGGGGCCTACAATGAGCAGTTCTTC	CASSRISGGAYNEQFF
-	-	TRBJ2-5	TRBV7-2	TGTGCCAGCAGCCTCGGGAGTGGAGAGACCCAGTACTTC	CASSLGSGETQYF
-	-	TRBJ1-1	TRBV5-1	TGCGCCAGCAGCTTCACAGGTATGAACACTGAAGCTTTCTTT	CASSFTGMNTEAFF
TRBD2	-	TRBJ2-2	TRBV11-2	TGTGCCAGCCGCCTCGGGGGGACTCATTCCGGGGAGCTGTTTTTT	CASRLGGTHSGELFF
TRBD2	-	TRBJ2-1	TRBV6-4	TGTGCCAGCAGTGACCCCCCGCGGGGGGTGGATGAGCAGTTCTTC	CASSDPPRGVDEQFF
TRBD1	-	TRBJ2-1	TRBV11-3	TGTGCCAGCAGCTTAAGGGGAACAGGGGGCAATGAGCAGTTCTTC	CASSLRGTGGNEQFF
-	-	TRBJ1-5	TRBV15	TGTGCCACCAGCAGAGATCCGCGGGATCTTAGCAATCAGCCCCAGCATTTT	CATSRDPRDLSNQPQHF
-	-	TRBJ2-7	TRBV6-5	TGTGCCAGCAGTTACTCCTTGGGGCCCGTCCGGGAGCAGTACTTC	CASSYSLGPVREQYF
TRBD1	-	TRBJ2-5	TRBV6-6	TGTGCCAGCAGTCTTAGGACAGGGCGGGAGACCCAGTACTTC	CASSLRTGRETQYF
-	-	TRBJ1-6	TRBV6-5	TGTGCCAGCATAGGGGGGGGCTATAATTCACCCCTCCACTTT	CASIGGGYNSPLHF
-	-	TRBJ2-3	TRBV7-2	TGTGCCAGCAGTCGCCATGGCTCCGATACGCAGTATTTT	CASSRHGSDTQYF
TRBD2	-	TRBJ2-7	TRBV10-3	TGTGCCATCAGCCTTAGCGGGAGGGAAATCAAGCAGTACTTC	CAISLSGREIKQYF
-	-	TRBJ2-2	TRBV4-2	TGTGCCAGCAGCCCGACCTCAGGGGAATTTACCGGGGAGCTGTTTTTT	CASSPTSGEFTGELFF
-	-	TRBJ2-2	TRBV7-8	TGTGCCAGCAGCTTAGCGGCACAGTTGATAGGGGAGCTGTTTTTT	CASSLAAQLIGELFF
TRBD1	once	TRBJ2-7	TRBV9	TGTGCCAGCAGCGTAGACCAGGGGGCATCCTACGAGCAGTACTTC	CASSVDQGASYEQYF
-	-	TRBJ2-5	TRBV7-2	TGTGCCAGCAGCTTTTACCGGACTCAAGAGACCCAGTACTTC	CASSFYRTQETQYF
-	-	TRBJ1-1	TRBV6-6	TGTGCCAGCAGTTTTAAGGGGGAGAACACTGAAGCTTTCTTT	CASSFKGENTEAFF
TRBD2	once	TRBJ2-1	TRBV11-3	TGTGCCAGCAGCTTACGGAGCGGGATAGGAGAACAGTTCTTC	CASSLRSGIGEQFF
TRBD2	-	TRBJ2-7	TRBV7-9	TGTGCCAGCAGCTGGAGCGGGGGGGGGTCCTACGAGCAGTACTTC	CASSWSGGGSYEQYF
TRBD2	-	TRBJ2-7	TRBV7-6	TGTGCCAGCAGCTTAGAGCAGTTGGCGGGGGGCCCACCCTACGAGCAGTACTTC	CASSLEQLAGGPPYEQYF
-	-	TRBJ2-1	TRBV13	TGTGCCAGCAGCTTAGGCGGAGACAATGAGCAGTTCTTC	CASSLGGDNEQFF
-	-	TRBJ1-5	TRBV24-1	TGTGCCACGGATTGGGAGGGACCCAGCAATCAGCCCCAGCATTTT	CATDWEGPSNQPQHF
-	-	TRBJ2-7	TRBV5-6	TGTGCCAGCAGCTTGAGACGTTGGGGCGCCTACGAGCAGTACTTC	CASSLRRWGAYEQYF
-	-	TRBJ1-3	TRBV19	TGTGCCAGTAGACCCGACAGGTCGCCTGGAAACACCATATATTTT	CASRPDRSPGNTIYF
-	-	TRBJ2-1	TRBV11-2	TGTGCCAGCAGCCTGTCGGTTACTTCCTACAATGAGCAGTTCTTC	CASSLSVTSYNEQFF
-	-	TRBJ2-3	TRBV18	TGTGCCAGCCCAGGGCGCCACACAGATACGCAGTATTTT	CASPGRHTDTQYF
TRBD2	-	TRBJ2-5	TRBV11-1	TGTGCCAGCAGCGCGAATAGCGGGGGATTGGGGACCCAGTACTTC	CASSANSGGLGTQYF